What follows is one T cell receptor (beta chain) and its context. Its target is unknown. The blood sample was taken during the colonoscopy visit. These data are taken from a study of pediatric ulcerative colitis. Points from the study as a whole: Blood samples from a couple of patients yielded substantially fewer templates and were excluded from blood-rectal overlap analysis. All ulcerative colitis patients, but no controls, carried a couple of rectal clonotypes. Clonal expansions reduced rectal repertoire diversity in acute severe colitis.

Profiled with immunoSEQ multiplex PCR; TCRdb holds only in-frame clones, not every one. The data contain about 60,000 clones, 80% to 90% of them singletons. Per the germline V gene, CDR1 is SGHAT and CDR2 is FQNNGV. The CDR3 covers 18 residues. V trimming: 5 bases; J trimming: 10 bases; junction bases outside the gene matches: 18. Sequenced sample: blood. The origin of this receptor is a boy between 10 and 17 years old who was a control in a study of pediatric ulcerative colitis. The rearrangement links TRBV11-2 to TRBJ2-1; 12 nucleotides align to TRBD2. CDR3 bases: TGTGCCAGCAGCCCTCTTACGAGACTAGCGGGAGTCTCGAACGAGCAGTTCTTC. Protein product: CASSPLTRLAGVSNEQFF.